This T cell receptor (beta chain) was captured by sequencing in a study of cytomegalovirus exposure and HLA in healthy donors. Germline values: CDR1 MNHEY, CDR2 SVGAGI. V gave up 0 bases and J gave up 4 bases, with 5 bases separating them. The CDR3 totals 13 residues. The PCR contained 60 Vbeta and 13 Jbeta primers. The table came from immunoSEQ multiplex PCR; TCRdb's copy has only in-frame clones and leaves some out. The table records some 200,000 clones, 70% of them present only once. Sequenced input: PBMCs. This TCR derives from a man aged 40-49 years in good health and CMV-seropositive. This chain links TRBV6-5 with TRBJ2-3; no definite D call. CDR3 sequence reads: CASSYSSADTQYF. CDR3 nucleotide sequence: TGTGCCAGCAGTTACTCATCGGCAGATACGCAGTATTTT.